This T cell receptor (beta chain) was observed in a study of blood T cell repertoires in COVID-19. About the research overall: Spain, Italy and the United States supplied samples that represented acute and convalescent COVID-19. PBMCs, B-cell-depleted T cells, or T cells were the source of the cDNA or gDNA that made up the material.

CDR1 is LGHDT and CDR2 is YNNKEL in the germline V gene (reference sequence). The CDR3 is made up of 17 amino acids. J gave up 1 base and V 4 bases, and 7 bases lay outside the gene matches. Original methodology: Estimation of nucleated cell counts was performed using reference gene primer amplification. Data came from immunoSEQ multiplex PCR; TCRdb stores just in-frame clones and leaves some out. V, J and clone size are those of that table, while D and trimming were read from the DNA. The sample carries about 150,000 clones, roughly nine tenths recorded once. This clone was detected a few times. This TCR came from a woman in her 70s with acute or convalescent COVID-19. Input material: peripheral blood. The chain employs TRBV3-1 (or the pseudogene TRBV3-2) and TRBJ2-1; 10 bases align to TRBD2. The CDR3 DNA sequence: TGTGCCAGCAGCCCAAAAGGGACTAGCGCTTCCTACAATGAGCAGTTCTTC. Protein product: CASSPKGTSASYNEQFF.